This is a list of T cell receptor beta chains from one sample in a study of blood T cell repertoires in COVID-19. TCRdb's copy holds only in-frame clones and misses some; the assay was immunoSEQ multiplex PCR. The data contain under 60,000 clones, approximately 88% of them seen just once; the ten biggest clones take up roughly 13%. Material: peripheral blood. The receptors derive from a human donor with active COVID-19. The donor label of this sample is uncertain. CDR3s include the opening cysteine and the closing phenylalanine or tryptophan. The D gene is left open where the match is weak. Where a row states a size, it is once, few, many or the class of an expanded clone; other rows omit it.

j_call: TRBJ2-3
d_call: NA
v_call: TRBV18
clone_size: NA
cdr3_nt: TGTGCCAGCTCACTAGTACAGAGAGATACGCAGTATTTT
cdr3_aa: CASSLVQRDTQYF

j_call: TRBJ1-1
d_call: TRBD1
v_call: TRBV6-4
clone_size: NA
cdr3_nt: TGTGCCAGCAGCCCAGGACAGGGATACGGTGAAGCTTTCTTT
cdr3_aa: CASSPGQGYGEAFF

j_call: TRBJ2-1
d_call: TRBD2
v_call: TRBV5-1
clone_size: NA
cdr3_nt: TGCGCCAGCAGCTGGGAGACTAGCGGCCCATACAATGAGCAGTTCTTC
cdr3_aa: CASSWETSGPYNEQFF

j_call: TRBJ2-7
d_call: TRBD1
v_call: TRBV18
clone_size: NA
cdr3_nt: TGTGCCAGCTCATCCCTGAGGGGGCAGGTCGTCCACGAGCAGTACTTC
cdr3_aa: CASSSLRGQVVHEQYF

j_call: TRBJ1-3
d_call: NA
v_call: TRBV7-6
clone_size: once
cdr3_nt: TGTGCCAGCAGCTTAGAGCCGAGCTCTGGAAACACCATATATTTT
cdr3_aa: CASSLEPSSGNTIYF

j_call: TRBJ1-1
d_call: NA
v_call: TRBV9
clone_size: NA
cdr3_nt: TGTGCCAGCAGCCCCCAGGCATCCCAAGCTTTCTTT
cdr3_aa: CASSPQASQAFF

j_call: TRBJ2-2
d_call: TRBD1
v_call: TRBV19
clone_size: NA
cdr3_nt: TGTGCCAGTAGTTCCGGGACAGGGGATACCGGGGAGCTGTTTTTT
cdr3_aa: CASSSGTGDTGELFF

j_call: TRBJ2-2
d_call: TRBD1
v_call: TRBV29-1
clone_size: once
cdr3_nt: TGCAGCGCCTCTACCCCGGGACAGGGGCGAGCCGGGGAGCTGTTTTTT
cdr3_aa: CSASTPGQGRAGELFF

j_call: TRBJ1-1
d_call: NA
v_call: TRBV4-1
clone_size: NA
cdr3_nt: TGCGCCAGCAGCCGCAGGGAGAACACTGAAGCTTTCTTT
cdr3_aa: CASSRRENTEAFF

j_call: TRBJ2-2
d_call: TRBD1
v_call: TRBV7-2
clone_size: NA
cdr3_nt: TGTGCCAGCAGCTGGACAGGGGTTAGGGAGCTGTTTTTT
cdr3_aa: CASSWTGVRELFF

j_call: TRBJ1-1
d_call: NA
v_call: TRBV5-5
clone_size: NA
cdr3_nt: TGTGCCAGCAGCTTGGACAGGGCAAACACTGAAGCTTTCTTT
cdr3_aa: CASSLDRANTEAFF

j_call: TRBJ2-1
d_call: TRBD2
v_call: TRBV5-4
clone_size: NA
cdr3_nt: TGTGCCAGCAGCTCCGGACTAGCGGGAGTTAGCGCCTACAATGAGCAGTTCTTC
cdr3_aa: CASSSGLAGVSAYNEQFF

j_call: TRBJ1-5
d_call: NA
v_call: TRBV18
clone_size: NA
cdr3_nt: TGTGCCAGCTCACCGGGAGTTGGCAATCAGCCCCAGCATTTT
cdr3_aa: CASSPGVGNQPQHF

j_call: TRBJ1-4
d_call: NA
v_call: TRBV19
clone_size: NA
cdr3_nt: TGTGCCAGTAGTACAGGCCCCCAGGAAAAACTGTTTTTT
cdr3_aa: CASSTGPQEKLFF

j_call: TRBJ2-7
d_call: NA
v_call: TRBV5-6
clone_size: NA
cdr3_nt: TGTGCCAGCAGCTGGGCCGGGACACTTAGCTCCTACGAGCAGTACTTC
cdr3_aa: CASSWAGTLSSYEQYF

j_call: TRBJ2-3
d_call: TRBD2
v_call: TRBV20-1
clone_size: NA
cdr3_nt: TGCAGTGCTAGTGTTAGCGGGAGTGTTGATACGCAGTATTTT
cdr3_aa: CSASVSGSVDTQYF

j_call: TRBJ2-1
d_call: TRBD2
v_call: TRBV5-3
clone_size: few
cdr3_nt: TGTGCCAGAAGCTTGTTCCCCTTGGCGGCTAGCGGGAGACCCTACAATGAGCAGTTCTTC
cdr3_aa: CARSLFPLAASGRPYNEQFF

j_call: TRBJ2-7
d_call: TRBD1
v_call: TRBV18
clone_size: NA
cdr3_nt: TGTGCCAGCTCACGAACGACAGGGGCGGACTACGAGCAGTACTTC
cdr3_aa: CASSRTTGADYEQYF

j_call: TRBJ2-7
d_call: TRBD1
v_call: TRBV11-3
clone_size: NA
cdr3_nt: TGTGCCAGCAGCCCAAGGGCGGGGACAGGGGTCTCCGAGCAGTACTTC
cdr3_aa: CASSPRAGTGVSEQYF

j_call: TRBJ1-1
d_call: TRBD1
v_call: TRBV19
clone_size: NA
cdr3_nt: TGTGCCAGCCGAAACAGGGGGATGAACACTGAAGCTTTCTTT
cdr3_aa: CASRNRGMNTEAFF

j_call: TRBJ2-3
d_call: TRBD2
v_call: TRBV3-1/TRBV3-2
clone_size: NA
cdr3_nt: TGTGCCAGCAGCTCAGGACTAGCAGCAGATACGCAGTATTTT
cdr3_aa: CASSSGLAADTQYF

j_call: TRBJ2-7
d_call: TRBD2
v_call: TRBV7-8
clone_size: NA
cdr3_nt: TGTGCCAGCAGCTTGACTAGCGGTTCCTACGAGCAGTACTTC
cdr3_aa: CASSLTSGSYEQYF

j_call: TRBJ2-3
d_call: TRBD2
v_call: TRBV5-1
clone_size: NA
cdr3_nt: TGCGCCAGCAAGCGGGAGTATAGAGATACGCAGTATTTT
cdr3_aa: CASKREYRDTQYF

j_call: TRBJ2-1
d_call: TRBD1
v_call: TRBV6-1
clone_size: NA
cdr3_nt: TGTGCCAGCAGTGAAACACAGGGGGAATACAATGAGCAGTTCTTC
cdr3_aa: CASSETQGEYNEQFF

j_call: TRBJ2-7
d_call: NA
v_call: TRBV19
clone_size: NA
cdr3_nt: TGTGCCACCTCCTGGGGCGGAAGAACCGAAGACGAGCAGTACTTC
cdr3_aa: CATSWGGRTEDEQYF

j_call: TRBJ1-1
d_call: NA
v_call: TRBV15
clone_size: NA
cdr3_nt: TGTGCCACCAGCAGACAGCAGAGGGACACTGAAGCTTTCTTT
cdr3_aa: CATSRQQRDTEAFF

j_call: TRBJ1-3
d_call: NA
v_call: TRBV7-9
clone_size: few
cdr3_nt: TGTGCCAGCAGCTTAGAGTCCGGTGGTGGAAACACCATATATTTT
cdr3_aa: CASSLESGGGNTIYF

j_call: TRBJ1-1
d_call: NA
v_call: TRBV30
clone_size: NA
cdr3_nt: TGTGCCTGGAATGGATGGGATAGGGGCCCTGAAGCTTTCTTT
cdr3_aa: CAWNGWDRGPEAFF

j_call: TRBJ2-7
d_call: TRBD1
v_call: TRBV9
clone_size: few
cdr3_nt: TGTGCCAGCAGCGTACAGGGGGCTCCATTTGAAGAGCAGTACTTC
cdr3_aa: CASSVQGAPFEEQYF

j_call: TRBJ2-5
d_call: TRBD1
v_call: TRBV28
clone_size: once
cdr3_nt: TGTGCCAGCAGGGGACAGGGGGCCCAAGAGACCCAGTACTTC
cdr3_aa: CASRGQGAQETQYF

j_call: TRBJ1-1
d_call: TRBD1
v_call: TRBV29-1
clone_size: NA
cdr3_nt: TGCAGCGTCGACAGGGCTACTAAAATGAACACTGAAGCTTTCTTT
cdr3_aa: CSVDRATKMNTEAFF

j_call: TRBJ2-1
d_call: NA
v_call: TRBV7-2
clone_size: NA
cdr3_nt: TGTGCCAGCAGCTTCGTTCTAGATGAGCAGTTCTTC
cdr3_aa: CASSFVLDEQFF

j_call: TRBJ1-5
d_call: TRBD1
v_call: TRBV4-1
clone_size: NA
cdr3_nt: TGCGCCAGCAGCCAAGATTCAACAGGGGAGTATCAGCCCCAGCATTTT
cdr3_aa: CASSQDSTGEYQPQHF

j_call: TRBJ2-6
d_call: NA
v_call: TRBV5-1
clone_size: NA
cdr3_nt: TGCGCCAGCAGCCCTGACAGCTCTGGGGCCAACGTCCTGACTTTC
cdr3_aa: CASSPDSSGANVLTF

j_call: TRBJ2-7
d_call: TRBD1
v_call: TRBV3-1/TRBV3-2
clone_size: NA
cdr3_nt: TGTGCCAGCAGAGCCGGGACAGGGGTCGGCGAGCAGTACTTC
cdr3_aa: CASRAGTGVGEQYF

j_call: TRBJ2-7
d_call: NA
v_call: TRBV7-8
clone_size: NA
cdr3_nt: TGTGCCAGCAGCCTCAGCCGGGATAATAGCGAGCAGTACTTC
cdr3_aa: CASSLSRDNSEQYF

j_call: TRBJ1-2
d_call: NA
v_call: TRBV5-4
clone_size: NA
cdr3_nt: TGTGCCAGCAGCTTGGATGAGGCCAGGGAAACCACCTTC
cdr3_aa: CASSLDEARETTF

j_call: TRBJ1-1
d_call: NA
v_call: TRBV25-1
clone_size: NA
cdr3_nt: TGTGCCAGCAGTGATATTGCGGGGGAGCAGAATGAAGCTTTCTTT
cdr3_aa: CASSDIAGEQNEAFF

j_call: TRBJ1-4
d_call: NA
v_call: TRBV25-1
clone_size: NA
cdr3_nt: TGTGCCAGCAGTCCCACAGGGAGCACTAATGAAAAACTGTTTTTT
cdr3_aa: CASSPTGSTNEKLFF

j_call: TRBJ1-1
d_call: NA
v_call: TRBV6-5
clone_size: NA
cdr3_nt: TGTGCCAGCAGTTACATCGCCAGGGAAGACACTGAAGCTTTCTTT
cdr3_aa: CASSYIAREDTEAFF

j_call: TRBJ2-1
d_call: TRBD2
v_call: TRBV11-3
clone_size: few
cdr3_nt: TGTGCCAGCAGTTCAATAGCGGGGGGTAGAGTTGAGCAGTTCTTC
cdr3_aa: CASSSIAGGRVEQFF

j_call: TRBJ1-1
d_call: NA
v_call: TRBV11-3
clone_size: NA
cdr3_nt: TGTGCCAGCAGCTTGTGGGGCCACCCGAACACTGAAGCTTTCTTT
cdr3_aa: CASSLWGHPNTEAFF

j_call: TRBJ2-3
d_call: NA
v_call: TRBV27
clone_size: NA
cdr3_nt: TGTGCCAGCAGTTTTGGGAGGGGGAGCACAGATACGCAGTATTTT
cdr3_aa: CASSFGRGSTDTQYF

j_call: TRBJ2-7
d_call: NA
v_call: TRBV10-3
clone_size: NA
cdr3_nt: TGTGCCATCAGTGGAGGGAACGTGGGCTACGAGCAGTACTTC
cdr3_aa: CAISGGNVGYEQYF

j_call: TRBJ2-2
d_call: NA
v_call: TRBV5-1
clone_size: once
cdr3_nt: TGCGCCAGCAGCTTTGGCGGAACCGCGAACACCGGGGAGCTGTTTTTT
cdr3_aa: CASSFGGTANTGELFF

j_call: TRBJ1-4
d_call: NA
v_call: TRBV14
clone_size: NA
cdr3_nt: TGTGCCAGCAGCCCGAACGACGGGGGGACTAATGAAAAACTGTTTTTT
cdr3_aa: CASSPNDGGTNEKLFF

j_call: TRBJ2-2
d_call: TRBD2
v_call: TRBV5-3
clone_size: NA
cdr3_nt: TGTGCCAGAAGCTTGGCGGGGAGGGCGAGGACCGGGGAGCTGTTTTTT
cdr3_aa: CARSLAGRARTGELFF

j_call: TRBJ2-7
d_call: NA
v_call: TRBV3-1/TRBV3-2
clone_size: NA
cdr3_nt: TGTGCCACCCGGGGACTCGCGGCCTACGAGCAGTACTTC
cdr3_aa: CATRGLAAYEQYF